What follows describes a single T cell receptor beta chain. What it binds is unknown. The CDR3 is made up of 14 amino acids. The germline gives CDR1 MDHEN, CDR2 SYDVKM. The V end lost 4 bases, the J end lost 4 bases, and 12 bases lay between the germline ends. These data belong to a study of shared clonotypes between healthy human individuals. The table came from immunoSEQ multiplex PCR; TCRdb's copy has only in-frame clones and leaves some out. The sample has some 2,100,000 clones, just over 90% seen once. Points from the study as a whole: Across subsets, estimated richness was generally greater for naive than for memory populations. Four donors held about 5.1% of naive CD4 clonotypes in common.

The naive CD8 population came from CD45RO-negative cells selected for CCR7, without terminally differentiated effector memory CD45RA+ cells. The study drew all its donors from Caucasian adults living in Nashville, Tennessee. Sequencing used naive CD8+ T cells from PBMCs. The genes are TRBV28 and TRBJ2-3; possibly TRBD1 or TRBD2 for D (5 bases each). This receptor was obtained from a man younger than 35 in good health. Some clones in this sample may be carry-over from other donors' samples. The CDR3 reads CASSYPEGPDTQYF. As DNA, the CDR3 is TGTGCCAGCAGTTACCCCGAGGGGCCAGATACGCAGTATTTT.